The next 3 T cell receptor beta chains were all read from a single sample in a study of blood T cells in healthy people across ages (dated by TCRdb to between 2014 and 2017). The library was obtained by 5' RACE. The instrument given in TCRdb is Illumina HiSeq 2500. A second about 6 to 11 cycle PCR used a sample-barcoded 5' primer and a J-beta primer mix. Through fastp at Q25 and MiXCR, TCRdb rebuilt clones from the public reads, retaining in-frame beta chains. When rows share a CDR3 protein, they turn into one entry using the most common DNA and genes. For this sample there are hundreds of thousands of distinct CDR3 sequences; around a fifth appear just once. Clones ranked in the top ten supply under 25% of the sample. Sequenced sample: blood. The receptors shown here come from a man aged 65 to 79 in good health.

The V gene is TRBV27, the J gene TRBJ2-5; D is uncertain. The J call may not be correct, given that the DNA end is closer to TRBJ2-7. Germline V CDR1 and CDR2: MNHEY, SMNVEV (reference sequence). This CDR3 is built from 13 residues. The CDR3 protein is CASSAGQSYEQYF. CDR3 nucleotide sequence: TGTGCCAGCAGTGCTGGGCAGTCCTACGAGCAGTACTTC.

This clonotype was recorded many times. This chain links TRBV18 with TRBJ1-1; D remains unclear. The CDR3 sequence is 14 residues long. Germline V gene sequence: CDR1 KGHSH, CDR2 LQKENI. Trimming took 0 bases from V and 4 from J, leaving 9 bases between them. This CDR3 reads CASSPPNSLTEAFF. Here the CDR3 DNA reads TGTGCCAGCTCACCACCGAACAGCCTCACTGAAGCTTTCTTT.

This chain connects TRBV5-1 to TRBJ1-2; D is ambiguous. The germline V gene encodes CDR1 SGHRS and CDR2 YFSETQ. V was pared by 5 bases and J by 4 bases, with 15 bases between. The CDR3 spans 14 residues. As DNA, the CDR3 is TGCGCCAGCAGTGGCGGGGTGGCAACCTATGGCTACACCTTC. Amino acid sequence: CASSGGVATYGYTF.